This entry describes one T cell receptor (beta chain). This clonotype came up a few times. Its antigen remains undetermined. No base quality values were provided; no much bigger clone lies one nucleotide off. In the ophthalmopathy patients, disease was moderately to severely active, with a Clinical Activity Score of 3 or more, a NOSPECS grade of 4 or more, and a duration of less than 3 months. Any patient with an uncontrolled infection, another autoimmune disease, pregnancy or lactation was excluded. Diagnoses were based on clinical symptoms, serum thyroxine and TRAb, thyroid ultrasound and orbital computed tomography. PBMCs were isolated from more than 8 ml of fresh peripheral blood by Ficoll-Paque density gradient centrifugation. Total RNA was extracted using Trizol reagent, and RNA quality was assessed on an Agilent 2100 Bioanalyzer. The sample belongs to a study of T cells in Graves' hyperthyroidism and ophthalmopathy (dated by TCRdb to the late 2010s). For the study in its entirety: Peripheral blood samples were taken at initial diagnosis, before any treatment was given. An independent validation cohort of 18 to 20 hyperthyroidism patients and 17 patients who later progressed to ophthalmopathy tested prospective prediction of ophthalmopathy. A discovery cohort of 95 to 100 patients, about 43 with Graves' ophthalmopathy and 55 to 60 with stable Graves' hyperthyroidism, was used to find distinguishing TCR V-J signatures. For training and testing, the 100 or so patients in the discovery cohort were randomly divided in a 7:3 ratio. Following sampling, methimazole starting at 30 mg daily was given to hyperthyroidism patients, and high-dose intravenous methylprednisolone was given to ophthalmopathy patients. The paper reports TCR Vbeta CDR3 sequencing of approximately 140 peripheral blood samples: around 41 ophthalmopathy, over 70 hyperthyroidism and 17 progressor patients. The study also compared thyroid tissue and blood T-cell repertoires from five or six Graves' hyperthyroidism patients.

The TCR beta CDR3 regions were amplified from RNA transcripts. A first-round RT-PCR of the TCR CDR3 used the HTBI primer set with the Qiagen OneStep RT-PCR kit. A second multiplex PCR round built the libraries, followed by size selection and purification. Sequencing of the libraries was done on an Illumina HiSeq2000 using paired-end 100 bp reads. In the paper's pipeline: SOAPnuke was used to process the raw data, throwing out any read that contained adapters or uncalled bases, had a mean Phred below 15, or lacked an exact constant-primer or identifier match. COPE v1.2.5 was used to merge high-quality paired reads, and clonotypes were defined as unique nucleotide sequences. MiTCR v1.1 was used to align the clonotypes against IMGT TRBV, TRBD and TRBJ reference segments. Analysis was restricted to V-J combinations with a frequency above 0.0001, which covered 98% to 99.2% of repertoires. A TCS score was defined as the ratio between F50 (clonal expansion) and ExV (chaos), using BLOSUM62-based TCRdist between CDR3 peptides within each V-J. Welch's t-statistics and random forest reduced roughly 530 V-J features to 10 to 15, which were used in a naive Bayes classifier (R e1071). TCRdb trimmed public reads at Q25 via fastp, called clones via MiXCR and kept in-frame beta chains. Rows with one shared CDR3 protein collapse into an entry with the most common genes and DNA. TCRdb's processing, not the study's, gives the V and J calls here. The sample profile shows approximately 690,000 distinct CDR3 sequences; approximately 15% of them were found once. Roughly an eighth of the sample goes to the ten largest clones.

The trim is 7 bases for V and 2 bases for J, with a gap of 9 bases between the germline ends. The CDR3 holds 14 amino acids from the cysteine to the phenylalanine. The DNA shown is the 42-base CDR3, in frame from base 1. In the germline V gene, CDR1 corresponds to MDHEN and CDR2 to SYDVKM. General study outcomes and caveats: In validation, the model predicted progression to ophthalmopathy with around 71% sensitivity and 72% to 85% specificity, a median of 6.5 months before onset. A model built on a 13 V-J signature distinguished ophthalmopathy from stable hyperthyroidism, reaching around 90% sensitivity and around 81% specificity in cross-validation and 80%/75% in testing. Most expanded thyroid clonotypes (frequency above 0.001) were also detected in blood, suggesting blood repertoires may reflect thyroid immune responses. No statistical method was used to set the sample size in advance, and investigators knew the group allocation.

The sequence joins TRBV28 to TRBJ2-6; the D segment cannot be called with confidence. Sequencing was performed on blood. This receptor was obtained from a woman aged 45 to 65 with Graves' ophthalmopathy. The CDR3 has the sequence CASIGLAGANVLTF. The nucleotides read TGTGCCAGCATAGGGCTAGCTGGGGCCAACGTCCTGACTTTC.